This T cell receptor beta chain was retrieved from a study of response to subunit inactivated influenza vaccine. General study findings and limits: Each seasonal influenza vaccination recruits few new T cells, the authors suggested.

With respect to this clonotype: Its cognate antigen is unknown.

TCRdb fed the RT-PCR reads into MiXCR, producing one record per CDR3 protein. The data show around 850,000 distinct CDR3 sequences, 18% seen once. Germline V lookup: CDR1 SGHTA, CDR2 FQGNSA. This CDR3 has 15 amino acids. V lost 4 bases, J lost 9 bases, and 3 bases stayed unmatched. The sample in question was PBMCs from blood, obtained approximately 5 days after vaccination. The TCR comes from a man between 50 and 59 years old who received an inactivated influenza vaccine. This chain uses TRBV7-2 with TRBJ2-1, with 16 bases matching TRBD2. The CDR3 DNA sequence: TGTGCCAGCAGCTGGGGACTAGCGGGGGGGACTGAGCAGTTCTTC. Encoded protein: CASSWGLAGGTEQFF.